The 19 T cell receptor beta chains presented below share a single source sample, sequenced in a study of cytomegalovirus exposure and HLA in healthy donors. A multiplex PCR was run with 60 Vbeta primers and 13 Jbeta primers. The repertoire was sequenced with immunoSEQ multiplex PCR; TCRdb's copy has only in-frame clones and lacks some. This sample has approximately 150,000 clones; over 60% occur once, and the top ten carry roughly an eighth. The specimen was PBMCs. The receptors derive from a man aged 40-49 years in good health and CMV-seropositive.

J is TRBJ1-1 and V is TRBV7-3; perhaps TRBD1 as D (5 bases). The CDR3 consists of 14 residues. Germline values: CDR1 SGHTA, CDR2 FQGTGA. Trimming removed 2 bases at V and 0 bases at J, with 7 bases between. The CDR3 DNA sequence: TGTGCCAGCAGCTTATCCAGGGTGAACACTGAAGCTTTCTTT. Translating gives CASSLSRVNTEAFF.

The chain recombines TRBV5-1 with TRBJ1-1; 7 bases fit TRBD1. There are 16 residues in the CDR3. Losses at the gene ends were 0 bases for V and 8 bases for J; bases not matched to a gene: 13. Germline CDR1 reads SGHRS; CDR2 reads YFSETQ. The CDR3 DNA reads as TGCGCCAGCAGCTTGGATCCGGGACAGCTGCCAGGGGAAGCTTTCTTT. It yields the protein CASSLDPGQLPGEAFF.

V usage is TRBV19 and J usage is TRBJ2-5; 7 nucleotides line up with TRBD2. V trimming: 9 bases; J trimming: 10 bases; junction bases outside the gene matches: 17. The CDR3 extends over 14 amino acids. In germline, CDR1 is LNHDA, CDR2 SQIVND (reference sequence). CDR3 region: CASSLAHPLGGQYF. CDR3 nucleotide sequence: TGTGCCAGCTCACTAGCGCACCCGCTCGGGGGCCAGTACTTC.

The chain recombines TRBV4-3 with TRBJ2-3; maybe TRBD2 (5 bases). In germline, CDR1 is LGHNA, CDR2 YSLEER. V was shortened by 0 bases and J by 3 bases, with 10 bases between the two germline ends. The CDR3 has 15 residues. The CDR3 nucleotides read TGCGCCAGCAGCCAAGACAGCGGTGAGACAGATACGCAGTATTTT. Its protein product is CASSQDSGETDTQYF.

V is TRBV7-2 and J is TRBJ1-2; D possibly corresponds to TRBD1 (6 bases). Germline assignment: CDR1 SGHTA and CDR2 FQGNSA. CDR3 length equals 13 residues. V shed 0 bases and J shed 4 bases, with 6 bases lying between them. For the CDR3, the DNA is TGTGCCAGCAGCTTAGCACAGGGCTATGGCTACACCTTC. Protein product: CASSLAQGYGYTF.

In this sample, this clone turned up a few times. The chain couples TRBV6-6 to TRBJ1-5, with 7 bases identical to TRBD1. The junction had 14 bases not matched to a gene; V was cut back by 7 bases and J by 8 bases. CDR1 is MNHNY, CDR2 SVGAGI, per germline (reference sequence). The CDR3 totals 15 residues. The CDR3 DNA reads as TGTGCCAGCACCTCTCGACAGGGATGGAACAAGCCCCAGCATTTT. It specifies CASTSRQGWNKPQHF.

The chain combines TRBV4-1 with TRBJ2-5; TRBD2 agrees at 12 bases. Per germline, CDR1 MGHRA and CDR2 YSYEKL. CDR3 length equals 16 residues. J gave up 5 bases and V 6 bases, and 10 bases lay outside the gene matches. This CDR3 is CASRPRTSGNGETQYF. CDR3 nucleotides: TGCGCCAGCAGACCCCGGACTAGCGGGAACGGGGAGACCCAGTACTTC.

CDR3 residues: CASSEGQPTDTQYF. In DNA form, the CDR3 reads TGCGCCAGCAGTGAGGGACAGCCCACAGATACGCAGTATTTT. The gene calls are TRBV10-1 and TRBJ2-3; TRBD1 might be the D (6 bases). V lost 2 bases to trimming and J lost 2 bases, with 8 bases between them. Germline V gives CDR1 WNHNN, CDR2 SYGVQD (reference sequence). This CDR3 has 14 residues.

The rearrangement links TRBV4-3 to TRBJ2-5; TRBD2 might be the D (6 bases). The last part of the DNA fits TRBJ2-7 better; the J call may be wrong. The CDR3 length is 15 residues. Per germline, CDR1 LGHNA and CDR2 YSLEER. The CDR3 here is CASSQDRGLAYEQYF. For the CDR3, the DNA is TGCGCCAGCAGCCAAGATAGGGGACTTGCATACGAGCAGTACTTC.

This CDR3 is CASSAEGGGTEAFF. CDR3 nucleotides: TGTGCCAGCAGCGCCGAAGGGGGCGGCACTGAAGCTTTCTTT. The chain recombines TRBV6-4 with TRBJ1-1; 7 bases are shared with TRBD1. The V gene's germline CDR1 is MRHNA and CDR2 SNTAGT. The CDR3 covers 14 residues. After removal of 6 bases from V and 4 bases from J, the junction contained 8 bases not matched to a gene.

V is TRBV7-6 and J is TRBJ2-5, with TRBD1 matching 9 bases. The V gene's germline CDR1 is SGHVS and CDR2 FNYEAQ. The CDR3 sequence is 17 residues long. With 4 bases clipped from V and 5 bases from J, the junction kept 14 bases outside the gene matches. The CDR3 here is CASSSSRLTGGMETQYF. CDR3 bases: TGTGCCAGCAGCTCGTCCCGACTGACAGGGGGTATGGAGACCCAGTACTTC.

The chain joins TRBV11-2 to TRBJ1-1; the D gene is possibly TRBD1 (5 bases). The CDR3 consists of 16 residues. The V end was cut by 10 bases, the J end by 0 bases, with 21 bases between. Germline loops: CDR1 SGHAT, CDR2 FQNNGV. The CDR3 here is CATGGVQSTLNTEAFF. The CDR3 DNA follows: TGTGCCACCGGGGGGGTACAGTCTACCTTGAACACTGAAGCTTTCTTT.

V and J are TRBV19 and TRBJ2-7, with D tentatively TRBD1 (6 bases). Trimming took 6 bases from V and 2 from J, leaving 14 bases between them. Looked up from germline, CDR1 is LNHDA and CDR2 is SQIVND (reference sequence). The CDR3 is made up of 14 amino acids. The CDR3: CASRRTAGPYEQYF. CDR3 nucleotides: TGTGCCAGTAGGAGGACAGCAGGACCCTACGAGCAGTACTTC. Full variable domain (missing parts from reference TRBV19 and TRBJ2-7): DGGITQSPKYLFRKEGQNVTLSCEQNLNHDAMYWYRQDPGQGLRLIYYSQIVNDFQKGDIAEGYSVSREKKESFPLTVTSAQKNPTAFYLCASRRTAGPYEQYFGPGTRLTVT.

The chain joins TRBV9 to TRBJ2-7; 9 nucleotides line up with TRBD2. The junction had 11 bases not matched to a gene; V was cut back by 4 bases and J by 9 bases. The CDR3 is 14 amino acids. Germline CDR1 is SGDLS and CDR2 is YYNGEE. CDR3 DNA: TGTGCCAGCAGCCAACTAGCGGGTGGTAAATTGCAGTACTTC. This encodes CASSQLAGGKLQYF.

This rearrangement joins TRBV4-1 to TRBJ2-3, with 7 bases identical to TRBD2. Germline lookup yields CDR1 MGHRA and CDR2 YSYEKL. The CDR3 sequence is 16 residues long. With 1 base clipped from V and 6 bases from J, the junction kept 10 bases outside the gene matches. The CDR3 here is CASSQVAGVGWDTQYF. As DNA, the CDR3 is TGCGCCAGCAGCCAAGTGGCGGGAGTAGGCTGGGATACGCAGTATTTT.

The CDR3 loop is CASSWAGLYYGYTF. Written as DNA, the CDR3 is TGTGCCAGCAGCTGGGCGGGACTTTACTATGGCTACACCTTC. This sequence joins TRBV5-4 and TRBJ1-2, with D possibly matching TRBD1 (5 bases). The germline gives CDR1 SGHNT, CDR2 YYREEE (reference sequence). This CDR3 has 14 residues. V lost 3 bases and J lost 3, with 12 bases in between.

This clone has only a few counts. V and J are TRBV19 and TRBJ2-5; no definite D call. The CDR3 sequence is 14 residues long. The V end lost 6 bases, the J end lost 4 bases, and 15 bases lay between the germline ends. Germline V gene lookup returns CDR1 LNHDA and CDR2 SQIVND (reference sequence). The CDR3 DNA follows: TGTGCCAGTAGACCCGTCGGTAGAGCAGAGACCCAGTACTTC. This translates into CASRPVGRAETQYF. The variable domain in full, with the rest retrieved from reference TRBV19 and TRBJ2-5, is DGGITQSPKYLFRKEGQNVTLSCEQNLNHDAMYWYRQDPGQGLRLIYYSQIVNDFQKGDIAEGYSVSREKKESFPLTVTSAQKNPTAFYLCASRPVGRAETQYFGPGTRLLVL.

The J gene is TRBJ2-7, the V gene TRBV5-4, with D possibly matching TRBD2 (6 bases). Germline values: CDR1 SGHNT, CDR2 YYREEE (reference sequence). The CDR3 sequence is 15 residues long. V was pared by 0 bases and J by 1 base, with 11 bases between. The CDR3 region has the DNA TGTGCCAGCAGCTTGGTGGGAGGCCTATCCTACGAGCAGTACTTC. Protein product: CASSLVGGLSYEQYF.

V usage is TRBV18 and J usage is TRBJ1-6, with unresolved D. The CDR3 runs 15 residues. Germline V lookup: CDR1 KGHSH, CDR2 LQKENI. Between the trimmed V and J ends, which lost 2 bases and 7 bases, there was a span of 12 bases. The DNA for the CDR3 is TGTGCCAGCTCACCAGCCGCATCGGGGAATTCACCCCTCCACTTT. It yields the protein CASSPAASGNSPLHF.